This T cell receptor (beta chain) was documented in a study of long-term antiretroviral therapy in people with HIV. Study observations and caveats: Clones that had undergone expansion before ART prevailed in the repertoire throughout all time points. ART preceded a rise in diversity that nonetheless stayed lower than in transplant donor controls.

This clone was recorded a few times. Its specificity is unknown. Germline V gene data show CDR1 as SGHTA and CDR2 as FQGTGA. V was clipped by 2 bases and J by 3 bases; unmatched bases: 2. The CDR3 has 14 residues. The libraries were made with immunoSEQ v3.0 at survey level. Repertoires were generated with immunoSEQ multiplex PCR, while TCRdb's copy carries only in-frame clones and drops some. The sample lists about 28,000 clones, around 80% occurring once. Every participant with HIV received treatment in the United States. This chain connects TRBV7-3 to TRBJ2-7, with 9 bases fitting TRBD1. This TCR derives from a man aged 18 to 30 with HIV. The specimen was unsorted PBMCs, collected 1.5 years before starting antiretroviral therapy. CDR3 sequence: CASSLPDRGYEQYF. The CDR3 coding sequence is TGTGCCAGCAGCTTACCGGACAGGGGCTACGAGCAGTACTTC.